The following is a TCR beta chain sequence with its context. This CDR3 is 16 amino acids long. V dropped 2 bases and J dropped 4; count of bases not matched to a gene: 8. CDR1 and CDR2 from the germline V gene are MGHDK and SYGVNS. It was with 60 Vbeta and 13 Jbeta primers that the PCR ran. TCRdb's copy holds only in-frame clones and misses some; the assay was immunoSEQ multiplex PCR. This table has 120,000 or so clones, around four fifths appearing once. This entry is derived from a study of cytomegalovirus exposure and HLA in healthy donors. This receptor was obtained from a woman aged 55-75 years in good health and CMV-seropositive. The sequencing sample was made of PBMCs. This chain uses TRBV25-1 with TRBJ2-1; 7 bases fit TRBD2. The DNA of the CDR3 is TGTGCCAGCAGTGAAGGGCGGGAGAGTTGGTACAATGAGCAGTTCTTC. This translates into CASSEGRESWYNEQFF.